The T cell receptor beta chain described here comes from a study of T cells in Graves' hyperthyroidism and ophthalmopathy. This CDR3 has 14 amino acids. Trimming stripped 3 bases from V and 3 bases from J, with 10 bases between. CDR1 and CDR2 from the germline V gene are SGHAT and FQNNGV. The CDR3 regions of TCR beta were amplified from RNA transcripts. The HTBI primer set was used in a first-round RT-PCR of the TCR CDR3. MiXCR was run by TCRdb on the multiplex PCR reads, yielding one entry per CDR3 protein. The sample contains 390,000 or so distinct CDR3 sequences, over 12% of which appear only once.

This sequence originates from a man aged 18 to 29 with Graves' ophthalmopathy. The sequenced sample was blood. The chain is built from TRBV11-2 and TRBJ2-3; D ambiguous. The CDR3 loop is CASSFSFRTDTQYF. For the CDR3, the DNA is TGTGCCAGCAGCTTTTCGTTCCGGACAGATACGCAGTATTTT. Using reference TRBV11-2 and TRBJ2-3 for the parts outside the CDR3, the full variable domain is EAGVAQSPRYKIIEKRQSVAFWCNPISGHATLYWYQQILGQGPKLLIQFQNNGVVDDSQLPKDRFSAERLKGVDSTLKIQPAKLEDSAVYLCASSFSFRTDTQYFGPGTRLTVL.